These T cell receptor beta chains were read from a single sample in a study of response to subunit inactivated influenza vaccine. TCRdb called the RT-PCR reads again in MiXCR, with one record for every CDR3 protein. The sample includes approximately 520,000 distinct CDR3 sequences, 16% seen only once; the top ten take 3% to 3.5%. Material: CD4+ T cells sorted from PBMCs, obtained roughly 24 months after vaccination. All receptors derive from a man aged 50 to 75 who received an inactivated influenza vaccine. CDR3s include the opening cysteine and the closing phenylalanine or tryptophan. The D gene is left open where the match is weak. Expanded clones are given a class, and other clones once, few, many or no size at all.

clone_size,j_call,v_call,d_call,cdr3_aa
few,TRBJ2-1,TRBV20-1,TRBD2,CSARDLLAAGEINEQFF
.,TRBJ2-2,TRBV15,TRBD2,CATSRDRGETGELFF
few,TRBJ2-7,TRBV6-2/TRBV6-3,TRBD1,CASRKQGYMVGEQYF
.,TRBJ2-1,TRBV12-3/TRBV12-4,.,CASCGVFVNEQFF
.,TRBJ2-1,TRBV3-1,.,CASSSGMGEQFF
few,TRBJ2-7,TRBV18,.,CASSQTRAVTYEQYF
.,TRBJ2-2,TRBV20-1,.,CSARDHGNTGELFF
few,TRBJ1-1,TRBV4-3,.,CASSQETGTNTEAFF
.,TRBJ1-5,TRBV7-9,TRBD1,CASSLGDRYQPQHF
few,TRBJ1-2,TRBV12-3/TRBV12-4,.,CASSGGGVDYGYTF
few,TRBJ2-7,TRBV15,.,CATSRDLSEQYF
.,TRBJ1-2,TRBV7-9,TRBD1,CASSYGTGLLGYTF
few,TRBJ2-7,TRBV11-2,TRBD1,CASSLTDRGYEQYF
.,TRBJ2-3,TRBV5-1,TRBD2,CASSLGTSVTDTQYF
.,TRBJ2-7,TRBV11-2,.,CASSPRKGFRANEQYF
.,TRBJ2-1,TRBV5-8,TRBD2,CASSLAGGLFF
few,TRBJ2-3,TRBV24-1,.,CATPSRTATDTQYF
few,TRBJ1-6,TRBV12-3/TRBV12-4,.,CASSLGAENSPLHF
.,TRBJ2-7,TRBV5-6,TRBD1,CASSLQGAGNEQYF
few,TRBJ2-7,TRBV4-3,TRBD1,CASSQFRTGGYEQYF
.,TRBJ1-2,TRBV7-2,.,CASSRGAAYGYTF
.,TRBJ2-3,TRBV20-1,TRBD2,CSARGTSGVTDTQYF
few,TRBJ1-1,TRBV2,.,CASSVTSETEAFF
.,TRBJ2-7,TRBV29-1,.,CSVEGRGAAEQYF
few,TRBJ1-2,TRBV28,TRBD1,CASSNGQGTDGYTF
.,TRBJ2-1,TRBV10-3,TRBD2,CAISGGRTRTSGSGSYNEQFF
.,TRBJ1-5,TRBV6-5,.,CASSYARGPGSNQPQHF
few,TRBJ1-1,TRBV29-1,.,CSVSGWEGTEAFF
many,TRBJ2-1,TRBV7-2,TRBD1,CASSFDRGSYNEQFF
.,TRBJ1-5,TRBV18,.,CASSPTGAKRNQPQHF
few,TRBJ1-4,TRBV20-1,.,CSAYRDEKLFF
few,TRBJ2-3,TRBV29-1,TRBD2,CSVGLAGTSTDTQYF
few,TRBJ2-2,TRBV3-1,.,CASSQLRRTNTGELFF
once,TRBJ2-1,TRBV4-2,.,CASSRLGSDNEQFF
many,TRBJ2-1,TRBV5-1,TRBD1,CASSPQGASYNEQFF
.,TRBJ1-2,TRBV7-2,.,CASSLVMSNYGYTF
few,TRBJ1-2,TRBV4-1,.,CASSQELGGVTF
many,TRBJ2-6,TRBV4-3,.,CASSQDLTGANVLTF
few,TRBJ2-7,TRBV2,.,CASSKGYPGQGYEQYF
.,TRBJ1-6,TRBV6-2/TRBV6-3,.,CASSLREGNNSPLHF
.,TRBJ1-1,TRBV20-1,TRBD1,CSARGQGETEAFF
few,TRBJ2-7,TRBV29-1,TRBD1,CSAGDSPYEQYF